One T cell receptor (beta chain) is described in this entry. Only in-frame clones appear in the TCRdb table, and some are missing; sequencing was by immunoSEQ multiplex PCR. The sample consists of about 80,000 clones, around 84% of them appearing once. This record comes from a study of blood T cell repertoires in COVID-19. Study details: COVID-19 samples collected from the United States, Italy and Spain covered acute and convalescent phases.

The CDR3 has 18 residues. Germline-derived CDR1 and CDR2 are KGHSH and LQKENI. Losses at the gene ends were 5 bases for V and 1 base for J; bases not matched to a gene: 13. The sequence derives from a man in his forties or fifties with acute or convalescent COVID-19. J is TRBJ2-2 and V is TRBV18; 7 positions match TRBD1. The sequencing input was peripheral blood. The CDR3 coding sequence is TGTGCCAGCTCATCAAGGGGGCAGGACGTTATGAACACCGGGGAGCTGTTTTTT. It encodes CASSSRGQDVMNTGELFF.